These 27 T cell receptor beta chains were all obtained from the same sample, sequenced in a study of blood T cell repertoires in COVID-19. Profiled with immunoSEQ multiplex PCR; TCRdb holds only in-frame clones, not every one. The data contain about 210,000 clones, 87% of them singletons. Sequencing was carried out using PBMCs or T cells enriched from blood (not recorded which). The receptors here all came from a man aged 18-30 years with acute COVID-19.

This chain joins TRBV4-1 and TRBJ2-7; D may be TRBD2 (6 bases). CDR1 is MGHRA, CDR2 YSYEKL, per germline. V was pared by 1 base and J by 2 bases, with 12 bases between. The CDR3 is made up of 15 amino acids. CDR3 in amino acids: CASSQGGLLTYEQYF. DNA of the CDR3: TGCGCCAGCAGCCAAGGAGGACTACTTACCTACGAGCAGTACTTC.

This chain joins TRBV4-1 and TRBJ1-5; 9 nucleotides agree with TRBD1. Per the germline V gene, CDR1 is MGHRA and CDR2 is YSYEKL. This CDR3 comprises 16 residues. The trim removed 2 bases at V and 3 bases at J, leaving 5 bases unmatched. DNA of the CDR3: TGCGCCAGCAGCCAACCGACAGGGGGGCTCAATCAGCCCCAGCATTTT. Residues: CASSQPTGGLNQPQHF.

The rearrangement uses TRBV7-9 and TRBJ1-3, with TRBD1 matching over 7 bases. The CDR3 has 14 amino acids. V lost 5 bases to trimming and J lost 8 bases; unmatched junction nucleotides: 9. CDR1 and CDR2 from the germline V gene are SEHNR and FQNEAQ (reference sequence). DNA of the CDR3: TGTGCCAGCAGCCGGGACAGCGCTCCGGACACCATATATTTT. It translates to CASSRDSAPDTIYF.

V usage is TRBV5-4 and J usage is TRBJ1-1; weak D call: TRBD1 (6 bases). The V end was cut by 3 bases, the J end by 11 bases, with 14 bases between. CDR3 length: 12 residues. Germline CDR1 reads SGHNT; CDR2 reads YYREEE (reference sequence). For the CDR3, the DNA is TGTGCCAGCAGCTACCTCAGTGGGGGCGCTTTCTTT. Its translation is CASSYLSGGAFF.

The chain joins TRBV11-2 to TRBJ2-7; 7 bases align to TRBD2. Germline values: CDR1 SGHAT, CDR2 FQNNGV. The CDR3 runs 12 residues. V shed 3 bases, J shed 6 bases, and the junction held 2 bases outside the gene matches. Here the CDR3 reads CASSLTSTEQYF. DNA of the CDR3: TGTGCCAGCAGCTTGACTAGCACCGAGCAGTACTTC.

This clone has a count of ten or more. The chain links TRBV27 to TRBJ1-6; D is perhaps TRBD1 (5 bases). Between the trimmed V and J ends, which lost 6 bases and 7 bases, there was a span of 16 bases. CDR3 size: 15 residues. CDR1 and CDR2 (germline): MNHEY, SMNVEV (reference sequence). CDR3 region: CASSANQGRNSPLHF. The CDR3 DNA reads as TGTGCCAGCAGCGCTAATCAGGGTAGGAATTCACCCCTCCACTTT.

The chain uses TRBV10-2 and TRBJ2-7; 10 bases align to TRBD2. Looked up from germline, CDR1 is WSHSY and CDR2 is SAAADI. Germline trimming cut 3 bases from V and 3 bases from J; bases unmatched to any gene: 5. The CDR3 contains 15 residues. The DNA for the CDR3 is TGCGCCAGCAGTGACGAGACTAGCGGGCTCTACGAGCAGTACTTC. Protein sequence: CASSDETSGLYEQYF.

The chain recombines TRBV4-2 with TRBJ2-1, with a weak D call TRBD1 (5 bases). The CDR3 contains 16 residues. Germline lookup yields CDR1 LGHNA and CDR2 YNFKEQ. V was shortened by 2 bases and J by 0 bases, with 11 bases between the two germline ends. The CDR3 coding sequence is TGTGCCAGCAGCCAAAGGGGCCGGAGCTCCTACAATGAGCAGTTCTTC. It translates to CASSQRGRSSYNEQFF.

Only one count was recorded for this clone. This rearrangement joins TRBV18 to TRBJ1-3; a possible D gene is TRBD1 (6 bases). Germline lookup yields CDR1 KGHSH and CDR2 LQKENI. The CDR3 is made up of 15 amino acids. Trimming took off 5 bases at V and 0 bases at J, with 11 bases between the two ends. The CDR3 here is CASSDTGSSGNTIYF. CDR3 sequence (DNA): TGTGCCAGCTCAGATACAGGGAGCTCTGGAAACACCATATATTTT.

The chain combines TRBV28 with TRBJ2-7; a possible D gene is TRBD1 (6 bases). Trimming took off 8 bases at V and 9 bases at J, with 11 bases between the two ends. This CDR3 spans 10 amino acids. CDR1 and CDR2 from the germline V gene are MDHEN and SYDVKM. The CDR3 is CASSGQRQYF. In nucleotides, the CDR3 is TGTGCCAGCTCAGGACAGAGGCAGTACTTC.

This chain links TRBV7-9 with TRBJ1-1; possible D gene TRBD1, 5 bases. Germline V gives CDR1 SEHNR, CDR2 FQNEAQ (reference sequence). Trimming removed 4 bases at V and 9 bases at J, with 15 bases between. This CDR3 has 13 amino acids. The CDR3 DNA reads TGTGCCAGCAGCTCCAGGACAAGGGATAAAGCTTTCTTT. Translation gives CASSSRTRDKAFF.

The J gene is TRBJ2-5, the V gene TRBV3-1 (or the pseudogene TRBV3-2), with 10 bases aligning to TRBD1. The CDR3 consists of 14 residues. Trimming at V came to 4 bases and at J to 4 bases, leaving 3 bases not matched to a gene. Germline-derived CDR1 and CDR2 are LGHDT and YNNKEL (reference sequence). The CDR3 protein is CASSPTGGGETQYF. The CDR3 bases are TGTGCCAGCAGCCCGACAGGGGGCGGAGAGACCCAGTACTTC.

This chain links TRBV2 with TRBJ2-7; D is perhaps TRBD2 (6 bases). Germline CDR1 reads SNHLY; CDR2 reads FYNNEI. Trimming took off 6 bases at V and 0 bases at J, with 21 bases between the two ends. This CDR3 has 17 amino acids. This chain's CDR3 is CASRSDGTFNHSYEQYF. The CDR3 DNA is TGTGCCAGCAGAAGTGACGGGACTTTCAACCACTCCTACGAGCAGTACTTC. The full variable domain, in which reference TRBV2 and TRBJ2-7 provide the parts outside the CDR3, is EPEVTQTPSHQVTQMGQEVILRCVPISNHLYFYWYRQILGQKVEFLVSFYNNEISEKSEIFDDQFSVERPDGSNFTLKIRSTKLEDSAMYFCASRSDGTFNHSYEQYFGPGTRLTVT.

The chain recombines TRBV30 with TRBJ2-7; 10 bases agree with TRBD1. The length of the CDR3 is 15 residues. Germline loops: CDR1 GTSNPN, CDR2 SVGIG (reference sequence). V was clipped by 3 bases and J by 4 bases; unmatched bases: 9. DNA for the CDR3: TGTGCCTGGAGCGACGACAGGGGGCCATCATACGAGCAGTACTTC. This encodes CAWSDDRGPSYEQYF.

V usage is TRBV10-1 and J usage is TRBJ2-3, with D possibly matching TRBD2 (6 bases). The CDR3 is 15 amino acids. CDR1 is WNHNN and CDR2 is SYGVQD in the germline V gene (reference sequence). V lost 0 bases, J lost 4 bases, and 11 bases lay in between. This CDR3 is CASSESAGTADTQYF. The DNA for the CDR3 is TGCGCCAGCAGTGAGTCGGCGGGGACCGCAGATACGCAGTATTTT.

The chain couples TRBV29-1 to TRBJ1-1; D is undetermined. Germline CDR1 is SQVTM and CDR2 is ANQGSEA. This CDR3 region has 13 residues. V was trimmed by 4 bases and J by 2 bases, leaving 11 bases between them. CDR3 in amino acids: CSVGVRENTEAFF. The CDR3 DNA follows: TGCAGCGTTGGGGTGCGGGAAAACACTGAAGCTTTCTTT.

This clone was detected once. This chain uses TRBV30 with TRBJ1-5, with a tentative D call TRBD1 (6 bases). Trimming shortened V by 1 base and J by 4 bases, and 11 bases separated the two germline ends. The CDR3 spans 14 residues. CDR1 GTSNPN and CDR2 SVGIG come from the germline V gene (reference sequence). The CDR3 loop reads CAWSARGWNQPQHF. For the CDR3, the DNA is TGTGCCTGGAGTGCCAGGGGTTGGAATCAGCCCCAGCATTTT.

This sequence joins TRBV5-1 and TRBJ2-1; 9 nucleotides line up with TRBD1. The ends lost 0 bases at V and 3 bases at J; junction bases unmatched: 7. Per germline, CDR1 SGHRS and CDR2 YFSETQ. The CDR3 is 17 residues long. The CDR3: CASSLGTGTGYYNEQFF. CDR3 in DNA: TGCGCCAGCAGCTTGGGGACCGGGACAGGGTACTACAATGAGCAGTTCTTC.

Only one count was recorded for this clone. This rearrangement joins TRBV19 to TRBJ2-1; 8 positions agree with TRBD1. The V gene's germline CDR1 is LNHDA and CDR2 SQIVND (reference sequence). V lost 3 bases and J lost 5; bases outside the gene matches: 6. The CDR3 totals 15 residues. The CDR3 DNA sequence: TGTGCCAGTAGTATGTGGCAGGGGGCCGACAATGAGCAGTTCTTC. This encodes CASSMWQGADNEQFF.

This rearrangement joins TRBV6-5 to TRBJ2-7; TRBD1 matches at 7 bases. This CDR3 comprises 15 residues. Germline V gene sequence: CDR1 MNHEY, CDR2 SVGAGI. V shed 5 bases, J shed 1 base, and the junction held 8 bases outside the gene matches. CDR3 sequence reads: CASSTYRGVSYEQYF. CDR3 sequence (DNA): TGTGCCAGCAGTACATACAGGGGTGTTTCCTACGAGCAGTACTTC.

This rearrangement joins TRBV28 to TRBJ1-4, with TRBD1 matching 9 bases. CDR1 and CDR2 (germline): MDHEN, SYDVKM. The ends lost 3 bases at V and 5 bases at J; junction bases unmatched: 16. The CDR3 sequence is 19 residues long. The CDR3 is CASSFSPEGATGGNEKLFF. Here the CDR3 DNA reads TGTGCCAGCAGTTTCTCCCCCGAGGGGGCGACAGGGGGAAATGAAAAACTGTTTTTT.

The J gene is TRBJ1-2, the V gene TRBV27; maybe TRBD1 (5 bases). The V end was cut by 5 bases, the J end by 0 bases, with 19 bases between. Germline V gives CDR1 MNHEY, CDR2 SMNVEV (reference sequence). The CDR3 loop spans 17 amino acids. The CDR3 reads CASSPKPQGPANYGYTF. The CDR3 DNA reads TGTGCCAGCAGTCCCAAACCCCAGGGCCCAGCTAACTATGGCTACACCTTC.

V and J are TRBV6-5 and TRBJ2-3; 11 nucleotides agree with TRBD2. The V and J ends lost 5 bases and 6 bases, in that order; junction bases with no gene match: 7. Germline V gene data show CDR1 as MNHEY and CDR2 as SVGAGI. The CDR3 contains 15 residues. The CDR3 is CASSLGTSGWDTQYF. CDR3 sequence (DNA): TGTGCCAGCAGTCTAGGGACTAGCGGATGGGATACGCAGTATTTT.

This clone was found once. CDR3 sequence reads: CASSKTGLGSDTQYF. DNA of the CDR3: TGTGCCAGCAGTAAGACAGGTTTGGGCTCAGATACGCAGTATTTT. This chain uses TRBV6-5 with TRBJ2-3, with D tentatively TRBD1 (6 bases). CDR1 is MNHEY and CDR2 is SVGAGI in the germline V gene. CDR3 length: 15 residues. Between the trimmed V and J ends, which lost 5 bases and 4 bases, there was a span of 16 bases.

The CDR3 protein is CASSSPPGGPYEQYF. DNA for the CDR3: TGTGCCAGCAGCTCCCCCCCAGGGGGTCCCTACGAGCAGTACTTC. The chain carries TRBV11-2 and TRBJ2-7; 7 bases map to TRBD1. This CDR3 is built from 15 residues. Germline lookup yields CDR1 SGHAT and CDR2 FQNNGV. The V gene end was trimmed by 4 bases and the J gene end by 2 bases; junction bases not matched to a gene: 8.

V is TRBV5-3 and J is TRBJ2-7; D remains unclear. TRBV5-3 is labeled an ORF, and its function is uncertain. Trimming stripped 6 bases from V and 2 bases from J, with 12 bases between. This CDR3 has 13 residues. CDR3 loop: CARICRRAYEQYF. DNA for the CDR3: TGTGCCAGAATCTGTCGTCGGGCCTACGAGCAGTACTTC.

The V and J genes are TRBV10-2 and TRBJ2-7; 7 positions agree with TRBD2. After removal of 2 bases from V and 1 base from J, the junction contained 8 bases not matched to a gene. The CDR3 spans 16 residues. From germline, CDR1 is WSHSY and CDR2 SAAADI. The CDR3 bases are TGCGCCAGCAGTGAGGGAGGGTCTAGCGGATCCTACGAGCAGTACTTC. As protein: CASSEGGSSGSYEQYF.